The 29 T cell receptor beta chains below all came from one sample that was sequenced in a study of T cells in Graves' hyperthyroidism and ophthalmopathy. From RNA transcripts, TCR beta CDR3 regions were amplified. First-round RT-PCR with HTBI primers amplified the TCR CDR3 region. TCRdb passed the multiplex PCR reads through MiXCR, listing each CDR3 protein once. Counted here are 250,000 to 350,000 distinct CDR3 sequences, about 20% occurring once; the ten biggest clones make up 50% to 75%. Sequencing was done on a sample of blood. These receptors all come from a young man with Graves' ophthalmopathy.

This clonotype showed up just a few times. This chain connects TRBV12-3 or TRBV12-4 to TRBJ2-1; D may be TRBD2 (5 bases). This CDR3 contains 14 residues. Trimming cost V 3 bases and J 1 base, with 7 bases left between them. The CDR3 protein is CASSFRTSYNEQFF. For the CDR3, the DNA is TGTGCCAGCAGTTTCCGGACTTCCTACAATGAGCAGTTCTTC.

The CDR3 nucleotides are TGTGCCAGCAGCGACGGACAGGGAGGCTATGGCTACACCTTC. Translated: CASSDGQGGYGYTF. V usage is TRBV7-9 and J usage is TRBJ1-2; 8 bases line up with TRBD1. This CDR3 has 14 amino acids. Germline CDR1 SEHNR, CDR2 FQNEAQ (reference sequence). V lost 5 bases and J lost 4; bases outside the gene matches: 6.

The J gene is TRBJ2-5, the V gene TRBV2; D gene unclear. This CDR3 has 12 amino acids. The V end was cut by 0 bases, the J end by 5 bases, with 4 bases between. Germline CDR1 reads SNHLY; CDR2 reads FYNNEI. This chain's CDR3 is CASSEAHETQYF. For the CDR3, the DNA is TGTGCCAGCAGTGAAGCACACGAGACCCAGTACTTC.

This clonotype occurred many times. The V gene is TRBV28, the J gene TRBJ2-7; 9 bases map to TRBD1. Trimming took 6 bases from V and 4 from J; bases not matched to a gene: 16. CDR3 length equals 17 residues. Germline values: CDR1 MDHEN, CDR2 SYDVKM. The CDR3 bases are TGTGCCAGCAGACACCACATCGGACGGACAGGGGATTACGAGCAGTACTTC. Protein sequence: CASRHHIGRTGDYEQYF.

The sample holds many counts of this clonotype. The CDR3 is CASSVYEQYF. The CDR3 DNA sequence: TGTGCCAGCTCGGTCTACGAGCAGTACTTC. J is TRBJ2-7 and V is TRBV2; D uncertain. Trimming took 8 bases from V and 3 from J, leaving 5 bases between them. CDR3 length: 10 amino acids. Germline V CDR1 and CDR2: SNHLY, FYNNEI.

The chain uses TRBV5-1 and TRBJ2-2, with D uncertain. Trimming removed 5 bases from V and 1 base from J, with 12 bases in between. The CDR3 is 15 residues long. The germline gives CDR1 SGHRS, CDR2 YFSETQ. The CDR3 here is CASRGEGLNTGELFF. The CDR3 DNA follows: TGCGCCAGCAGGGGCGAAGGGTTGAACACCGGGGAGCTGTTTTTT.

This clonotype has only a few counts. The chain joins TRBV5-1 to TRBJ2-7; TRBD2 matches at 14 bases. Germline V gives CDR1 SGHRS, CDR2 YFSETQ. V was pared by 3 bases and J by 5 bases, with 10 bases of the junction left unmatched. CDR3 size: 17 residues. This CDR3 reads CASSSPGTSGRKHEQYF. The CDR3 bases are TGCGCCAGCAGCTCCCCCGGGACTAGCGGGAGAAAACACGAGCAGTACTTC.

This clonotype was seen just once. J is TRBJ1-1 and V is TRBV6-2 or TRBV6-3, with 9 bases matching TRBD1. The CDR3 has 15 amino acids. J gave up 10 bases and V 4 bases, and 13 bases lay outside the gene matches. Germline V lookup: CDR1 MNHEY, CDR2 SVGEGT. CDR3 sequence: CASSFPGQGNSAAFF. CDR3 nucleotides: TGTGCCAGCAGTTTCCCGGGACAGGGTAATTCTGCAGCTTTCTTT.

This clonotype turned up a few times. The V call is TRBV4-1, the J call TRBJ1-2; TRBD1 matches at 9 bases. V shed 1 base and J 2 bases; nucleotides not matched to a gene: 8. The CDR3 contains 17 residues. Germline V gives CDR1 MGHRA, CDR2 YSYEKL. CDR3 in DNA: TGCGCCAGCAGCCAAGCCGATACCGGACAGGGGAACTATGGCTACACCTTC. It specifies CASSQADTGQGNYGYTF.

The chain couples TRBV6-1 to TRBJ1-2; 9 bases fit TRBD1. Germline loops: CDR1 MNHNS, CDR2 SASEGT. The CDR3 has 13 residues. Trimming removed 6 bases from V and 5 bases from J; junction bases left unmatched: 4. In DNA, the CDR3 is TGTGCCAGCAGGGACAGGGGTCGGTATGGCTACACCTTC. Its translation: CASRDRGRYGYTF.

This clonotype was found many times. The CDR3 loop reads CATSRDSLVTHTEAFF. The CDR3 DNA is TGTGCCACCAGCAGAGATTCGTTGGTGACGCACACTGAAGCTTTCTTT. The V call is TRBV15, the J call TRBJ1-1, with no clear D. Looked up from germline, CDR1 is LNHNV and CDR2 is YYDKDF (reference sequence). The CDR3 totals 16 residues. The germline V and J ends were trimmed by 0 bases and 3 bases, with 14 bases remaining between them. The variable domain in full, with the rest retrieved from reference TRBV15 and TRBJ1-1, is DAMVIQNPRYQVTQFGKPVTLSCSQTLNHNVMYWYQQKSSQAPKLLFHYYDKDFNNEADTPDNFQSRRPNTSFCFLDIRSPGLGDTAMYLCATSRDSLVTHTEAFFGQGTRLTVV.

This clonotype was recorded at least ten times. The chain has TRBV2 and TRBJ2-7; 10 positions agree with TRBD2. The germline CDR1 and CDR2 sequences are SNHLY and FYNNEI. With V trimmed by 7 bases and J by 3 bases, 9 bases remained unmatched. There are 15 residues in the CDR3. The CDR3 is CASKGHSSGGYEQYF. CDR3 nucleotides: TGTGCCAGCAAAGGTCATTCTAGCGGGGGCTACGAGCAGTACTTC.

This clonotype was detected a few times. The chain employs TRBV5-1 and TRBJ2-1; D may be TRBD2 (6 bases). The germline V gene has CDR1 SGHRS and CDR2 YFSETQ. This CDR3 contains 15 residues. V lost 3 bases, J lost 2 bases, and 12 bases lay in between. The CDR3 nucleotides are TGCGCCAGCAGCTCGTGGACTACCACCTACAATGAGCAGTTCTTC. It codes for CASSSWTTTYNEQFF.

As to this clonotype: Being one base from a much bigger clone, this may be a read error. This rearrangement joins TRBV18 to TRBJ2-1; 7 bases match TRBD1. CDR1 and CDR2 (germline): KGHSH, LQKENI. CDR3 size: 13 residues. With 0 bases clipped from V and 10 bases from J, the junction kept 3 bases outside the gene matches. The CDR3, as DNA: TGTGCCAGCTCACCACCGACAGGGAACGAGCAGTTCTTC. Its protein is CASSPPTGNEQFF.

This clonotype appeared a single time. The rearrangement links TRBV6-1 to TRBJ2-5; a possible D gene is TRBD2 (6 bases). V lost 3 bases and J lost 1, with 12 bases in between. Germline CDR1 MNHNS, CDR2 SASEGT. The CDR3 totals 15 residues. The CDR3 nucleotides read TGTGCCAGCAGTGAGCCACGGGGGTTCCAAGAGACCCAGTACTTC. Protein: CASSEPRGFQETQYF.

This clonotype was seen at least ten times. V gene TRBV3-1 combines with J gene TRBJ2-3, with D uncertain. The V end lost 0 bases, the J end lost 4 bases, and 8 bases lay between the germline ends. The CDR3 is 14 residues long. Germline V gene data show CDR1 as LGHDT and CDR2 as YNNKEL (reference sequence). CDR3 DNA: TGTGCCAGCAGCCAAGAGTACGTATCAGATACGCAGTATTTT. Amino acid sequence: CASSQEYVSDTQYF.

This chain uses TRBV25-1 with TRBJ2-1; D is undetermined. The V gene lost 0 bases and the J gene lost 6 bases, with 9 bases spanning the gap. The germline V gene has CDR1 MGHDK and CDR2 SYGVNS. This CDR3 has 14 amino acids. The CDR3 DNA reads as TGTGCCAGCAGTGAATATCCAAGTTCCAATGAGCAGTTCTTC. It translates to CASSEYPSSNEQFF.

The chain carries TRBV29-1 and TRBJ1-2; the D gene is possibly TRBD1 (6 bases). V lost 4 bases and J 7 bases, leaving 13 bases between the germline ends. CDR3 length: 12 residues. Germline V lookup: CDR1 SQVTM, CDR2 ANQGSEA. The CDR3: CSVGGQQSGYTF. CDR3 in DNA: TGCAGCGTTGGGGGGCAACAAAGTGGCTACACCTTC.

The DNA of the CDR3 is TGTGCCAGCAGTTTATCCCCCCGTGTCCCTGGGGCCAACGTCCTGACTTTC. It yields the protein CASSLSPRVPGANVLTF. The chain combines TRBV27 with TRBJ2-6; D not resolved. The CDR3 is 17 amino acids. Looked up from germline, CDR1 is MNHEY and CDR2 is SMNVEV (reference sequence). V lost 0 bases to trimming and J lost 2 bases, with 11 bases between them.

This clonotype has only one observation. A junction end diverges from the germline sequence, so it may reflect a read error. This rearrangement joins TRBV6-8 to TRBJ2-1, with D perhaps matching TRBD2 (7 bases). Matching the DNA end better, TRBJ2-7 makes the J call doubtful. CDR1 and CDR2 (germline): MNHGY, SAAAGT. The CDR3 covers 14 residues. DNA for the CDR3: TGCGCCAGCACCAACAGGCGGGGGCCCAATGAGCAGTACTTC. This gives the protein CASTNRRGPNEQYF.

This clonotype was seen more than once but under ten times. The chain combines TRBV28 with TRBJ1-1; TRBD1 is a possible D gene (5 bases). Trimming left V 4 bases short and J 5 bases short, with 17 bases between. Per the germline V gene, CDR1 is MDHEN and CDR2 is SYDVKM. The CDR3 is made up of 15 amino acids. CDR3 sequence (DNA): TGTGCCAGCAGTTCGGCCCTCAGGGACTGGACTGAAGCTTTCTTT. This codes for CASSSALRDWTEAFF.

This clonotype was observed many times. The rearrangement joins TRBV2 to TRBJ2-7; D is possibly TRBD1 or TRBD2 (6 bases each). The CDR3 covers 13 residues. The V end lost 6 bases, the J end lost 5 bases, and 14 bases lay between the germline ends. Germline CDR1 reads SNHLY; CDR2 reads FYNNEI. The CDR3 region has the DNA TGTGCCAGCAGCCGACCCGGGGGCCACGAGCAGTACTTC. The encoded protein is CASSRPGGHEQYF. The entire variable domain, with the rest obtained from reference TRBV2 and TRBJ2-7, is as follows: EPEVTQTPSHQVTQMGQEVILRCVPISNHLYFYWYRQILGQKVEFLVSFYNNEISEKSEIFDDQFSVERPDGSNFTLKIRSTKLEDSAMYFCASSRPGGHEQYFGPGTRLTVT.

The rearrangement uses TRBV6-8 and TRBJ2-7, with 9 bases aligning to TRBD1. The CDR3 has 17 amino acids. J lost 3 bases, V lost 2 bases, and 11 bases had no gene match. CDR1 and CDR2 from the germline V gene are MNHGY and SAAAGT. The CDR3 sequence: CASSYPPGTGRFYEQYF. In DNA, the CDR3 is TGTGCCAGCAGTTACCCACCGGGGACAGGGAGATTCTACGAGCAGTACTTC.

Many counts were recorded for this clonotype. The rearrangement links TRBV11-2 to TRBJ2-7; D uncertain. The CDR3 is made up of 14 amino acids. Between the trimmed V and J ends, which lost 0 bases and 3 bases, there was a span of 9 bases. Germline CDR1 and CDR2: SGHAT and FQNNGV. CDR3 in amino acids: CASSLDPGSYEQYF. For the CDR3, the DNA is TGTGCCAGCAGCTTAGACCCCGGCAGCTACGAGCAGTACTTC. The full variable domain, completed using reference TRBV11-2 and TRBJ2-7, is EAGVAQSPRYKIIEKRQSVAFWCNPISGHATLYWYQQILGQGPKLLIQFQNNGVVDDSQLPKDRFSAERLKGVDSTLKIQPAKLEDSAVYLCASSLDPGSYEQYFGPGTRLTVT.

The table lists this clonotype with many counts. DNA of the CDR3: TGTGCCAGGCATAAGCAGGCCCCGTGGGGAAACACCATATATTTT. This encodes CARHKQAPWGNTIYF. The J gene is TRBJ1-3, the V gene TRBV6-1, with D hard to call. The V gene lost 9 bases and the J gene lost 4 bases, with 19 bases spanning the gap. The germline V gene has CDR1 MNHNS and CDR2 SASEGT. This CDR3 is built from 15 residues.

This clonotype was counted ten times or more. The chain couples TRBV6-1 to TRBJ2-7; D ambiguous. The length of the CDR3 is 12 residues. Germline V lookup: CDR1 MNHNS, CDR2 SASEGT. V was trimmed by 5 bases and J by 2 bases, leaving 7 bases between them. The CDR3 DNA reads as TGTGCCAGCAGTTACGACACCTACGAGCAGTACTTC. Protein product: CASSYDTYEQYF.

The chain is built from TRBV12-3 or TRBV12-4 and TRBJ2-1, with D tentatively TRBD1 (5 bases). V was clipped by 5 bases and J by 1 base, with 9 bases between them. This CDR3 region has 14 residues. CDR3 sequence (DNA): TGTGCCAGCAGTCCAGGGTATTCCTACAATGAGCAGTTCTTC. Protein: CASSPGYSYNEQFF.

The V and J genes are TRBV27 and TRBJ2-3; TRBD2 matches 7 bases. Germline CDR1 reads MNHEY; CDR2 reads SMNVEV (reference sequence). The CDR3 runs 15 residues. V shed 3 bases and J 2 bases; nucleotides not matched to a gene: 5. The CDR3 spells CASSFGGGITDTQYF. As DNA, the CDR3 is TGTGCCAGCAGTTTTGGGGGAGGGATCACAGATACGCAGTATTTT.

The table lists this clonotype with many counts. The CDR3 reads CASSPGRTGLIDTQYF. The CDR3 DNA reads as TGTGCCAGCAGTCCCGGAAGGACAGGGCTTATCGATACGCAGTATTTT. The rearrangement joins TRBV28 to TRBJ2-3; TRBD1 agrees at 8 bases. Germline-derived CDR1 and CDR2 are MDHEN and SYDVKM. The CDR3 is 16 amino acids. The V gene end was trimmed by 5 bases and the J gene end by 6 bases; junction bases not matched to a gene: 13.